These 8 T cell receptor beta chains came from one sample sequenced in a study of neurological immune-mediated disorders. TCRdb called the 5' RACE reads again in MiXCR, with one record for every CDR3 protein. The sample yields 45,000 to 60,000 distinct CDR3 sequences, roughly 13% seen once. Documented time point: longitudinal time-point 3. The sequencing sample was made of PBMCs. Receptor source: a male donor with HTLV-1-associated myelopathy (HAM/TSP).

This clonotype was recorded many times. The J gene is TRBJ2-2, the V gene TRBV6-4, with D maybe TRBD2 (6 bases). V lost 3 bases and J 0 bases, leaving 8 bases between the germline ends. Germline CDR1 MRHNA, CDR2 SNTAGT. The CDR3 runs to 15 residues. CDR3 coding DNA: TGTGCCAGCAGTGAGGGGACTCCGAACACCGGGGAGCTGTTTTTT. Translation gives CASSEGTPNTGELFF.

This clonotype was counted at least ten times. The CDR3 nucleotides are TGTGCCAGCAGCCTCCCCCAAGAGACCCAGTACTTC. As protein: CASSLPQETQYF. V gene TRBV3-1 combines with J gene TRBJ2-5; no clear D. Germline V lookup: CDR1 LGHDT, CDR2 YNNKEL (reference sequence). V was shortened by 4 bases and J by 1 base, with 4 bases between the two germline ends. The CDR3 extends over 12 amino acids.

This clonotype was counted at least ten times. The V call is TRBV12-3 or TRBV12-4, the J call TRBJ2-3; TRBD2 is a possible D gene (5 bases). Trimming removed 6 bases from V and 2 bases from J, with 12 bases in between. The CDR3 has 14 amino acids. The CDR3 is CASRPFLATDTQYF. Written as DNA, the CDR3 is TGTGCCAGCAGGCCGTTCCTAGCCACAGATACGCAGTATTTT.

This clonotype was recorded many times. The V and J genes are TRBV20-1 and TRBJ2-7; perhaps TRBD2 as D (5 bases). Germline values: CDR1 DFQATT, CDR2 SNEGSKA (reference sequence). Trimming stripped 0 bases from V and 0 bases from J, with 9 bases between. CDR3 length equals 14 residues. The CDR3 DNA reads as TGCAGTGCTAGAGATCTACGGGGCTCCTACGAGCAGTACTTC. Residues: CSARDLRGSYEQYF.

Many counts were recorded for this clonotype. The rearrangement uses TRBV7-2 and TRBJ1-2, with D perhaps TRBD1 (6 bases). Per the germline V gene, CDR1 is SGHTA and CDR2 is FQGNSA. V was pared by 4 bases and J by 5 bases, with 14 bases between. This CDR3 contains 14 residues. The CDR3 is CASSSSSGAYGYTF. The CDR3 DNA reads as TGTGCCAGCAGCTCTAGCTCGGGGGCGTATGGCTACACCTTC. Filled out from reference TRBV7-2 and TRBJ1-2, the complete variable domain reads GAGVSQSPSNKVTEKGKDVELRCDPISGHTALYWYRQSLGQGLEFLIYFQGNSAPDKSGLPSDRFSAERTGGSVSTLTIQRTQQEDSAVYLCASSSSSGAYGYTFGSGTRLTVV.

Comment on this clonotype: An end of the junction does not agree with germline; a read error may underlie this. The rearrangement joins TRBV12-3 or TRBV12-4 to TRBJ2-5; D possibly uses TRBD1 or TRBD2 (5 bases each). The CDR3 is made up of 14 amino acids. The chain's CDR3 is CAISQSGGAETQYF. The CDR3, as DNA: TGTGCCATCAGTCAGAGCGGTGGGGCGGAGACCCAGTACTTC.

This clonotype was recorded at least ten times. In DNA form, the CDR3 reads TGTGCCAGCAGCTTGGGGTGGAAGGCTGGAGGGACTGAAGCTTTCTTT. Translation: CASSLGWKAGGTEAFF. The chain uses TRBV5-5 and TRBJ1-1; D is unresolved. The V gene's germline CDR1 is SGHKS and CDR2 YYEKEE (reference sequence). V lost 0 bases and J 5 bases, leaving 17 bases between the germline ends. CDR3 length: 16 amino acids.

This clonotype was observed at least ten times. The chain couples TRBV5-1 to TRBJ2-5; D might be TRBD1 (6 bases). This CDR3 contains 14 residues. Germline-derived CDR1 and CDR2 are SGHRS and YFSETQ. V gave up 6 bases and J gave up 1 base, with 13 bases separating them. DNA of the CDR3: TGCGCCAGCAAGAGATCGGACAGCCAAGAGACCCAGTACTTC. Amino acids: CASKRSDSQETQYF.